The rows below give T cell receptor beta chains drawn from one sample of a study of shared clonotypes between healthy human individuals. Only in-frame clones appear in the TCRdb table, and some are missing; sequencing was by immunoSEQ multiplex PCR. The repertoire consists of some 2 million clones, with roughly 94% occurring once and the leading ten covering approximately 0.13%. Sequences were obtained from naive CD4+ T cells sorted from blood. The receptor source for this set is a man between 18 and 35 years old in good health. Each CDR3 is given with its conserved first and last residue. The D gene is left open where the match is weak. A clone size is listed for some rows: how often the clone was seen (once, few, many), or a class if it is expanded.

d_gene	j_gene	v_gene	abundance	CDR3aa	CDR3nt
TRBD2	TRBJ2-1	TRBV9	NA	CASSPGTSGRDEQFF	TGTGCCAGCAGCCCGGGGACTAGCGGGAGGGATGAGCAGTTCTTC
TRBD1	TRBJ1-3	TRBV30	NA	CAWSVRQGSSGNTIYF	TGTGCCTGGAGTGTTCGACAGGGAAGCTCTGGAAACACCATATATTTT
NA	TRBJ2-5	TRBV7-9	NA	CASGKRAGEETQYF	TGTGCCAGCGGAAAACGGGCAGGGGAAGAGACCCAGTACTTC
TRBD1	TRBJ2-3	TRBV15	NA	CATSRETGKATDTQYF	TGTGCCACCAGCAGAGAGACAGGGAAGGCGACAGATACGCAGTATTTT
NA	TRBJ2-1	TRBV10-1	NA	CASSEGARGIQFF	TGCGCCAGCAGTGAAGGCGCCAGGGGAATACAGTTCTTC
NA	TRBJ1-2	TRBV7-9	NA	CASSLRDANYGYTF	TGTGCCAGCAGCTTAAGGGACGCAAACTATGGCTACACCTTC
NA	TRBJ1-1	TRBV5-1	NA	CASSLDEARDTEAFF	TGCGCCAGCAGCTTGGATGAGGCCAGGGACACTGAAGCTTTCTTT
NA	TRBJ2-7	TRBV5-6	NA	CASSFIDSYEQYF	TGTGCCAGCAGCTTTATTGACTCCTACGAGCAGTACTTC
NA	TRBJ1-1	TRBV5-1	NA	CASSFRVWGRTEAFF	TGCGCCAGCAGCTTCAGGGTGTGGGGTAGGACTGAAGCTTTCTTT
TRBD2	TRBJ2-7	TRBV2	NA	CASIGLAGLSEEQYF	TGTGCCAGCATTGGACTAGCGGGATTATCGGAGGAGCAGTACTTC
NA	TRBJ1-2	TRBV2	NA	CASSVGPLKGYTF	TGTGCCAGCAGTGTGGGACCGCTGAAGGGCTACACCTTC
TRBD2	TRBJ2-3	TRBV9	NA	CASSVELAADTQYF	TGTGCCAGCAGCGTAGAACTAGCGGCAGATACGCAGTATTTT
TRBD2	TRBJ2-1	TRBV4-3	NA	CASSQASGGDGGNEQFF	TGCGCCAGCAGCCAAGCTAGCGGGGGGGACGGTGGCAATGAGCAGTTCTTC
NA	TRBJ2-7	TRBV7-2	NA	CASSNLLKGSSYEQYF	TGTGCCAGCAGCAACCTCCTGAAGGGCAGCTCCTACGAGCAGTACTTC
NA	TRBJ2-7	TRBV5-4	once	CASSLALENEQYF	TGTGCCAGCAGCTTGGCCCTGGAAAACGAGCAGTACTTC
NA	TRBJ1-1	TRBV6-6	NA	CASRGGQNTEAFF	TGTGCCAGCAGGGGGGGGCAGAACACTGAAGCTTTCTTT
NA	TRBJ1-4	TRBV28	once	CASNRGSRGNEKLFF	TGTGCCAGCAACCGTGGTTCCCGGGGTAATGAAAAACTGTTTTTT
TRBD2	TRBJ2-1	TRBV18	NA	CASSPPLLAGTSGPSNEQFF	TGTGCCAGCTCACCACCCCTCCTAGCCGGGACTAGCGGGCCCTCGAATGAGCAGTTCTTC
TRBD1	TRBJ1-5	TRBV27	NA	CASSLLGGAPQHF	TGTGCCAGCAGTTTACTAGGGGGCGCACCCCAGCATTTT
NA	TRBJ2-7	TRBV10-1	NA	CASHRGTITYEQYF	TGCGCCAGTCATAGGGGGACTATCACCTACGAGCAGTACTTC
NA	TRBJ1-4	TRBV6-5	NA	CASSLQGWEKLFF	TGTGCCAGCAGCCTGCAGGGATGGGAAAAACTGTTTTTT
TRBD1	TRBJ1-5	TRBV4-2	NA	CASSLDRGRPQHF	TGTGCCAGCAGCTTAGACAGGGGGCGGCCCCAGCATTTT
NA	TRBJ2-2	TRBV2	NA	CASSGSVGTGELFF	TGTGCCAGCAGTGGCTCGGTGGGGACCGGGGAGCTGTTTTTT
NA	TRBJ1-2	TRBV11-2	NA	CASSFTRDDGYTF	TGTGCCAGCAGCTTCACCAGGGATGATGGCTACACCTTC
NA	TRBJ1-3	TRBV7-9	NA	CASSFYQGNTIYF	TGTGCCAGCAGCTTTTATCAAGGAAACACCATATATTTT
NA	TRBJ1-3	TRBV30	NA	CAWGRGLGNTIYF	TGTGCCTGGGGGAGGGGTCTTGGAAACACCATATATTTT